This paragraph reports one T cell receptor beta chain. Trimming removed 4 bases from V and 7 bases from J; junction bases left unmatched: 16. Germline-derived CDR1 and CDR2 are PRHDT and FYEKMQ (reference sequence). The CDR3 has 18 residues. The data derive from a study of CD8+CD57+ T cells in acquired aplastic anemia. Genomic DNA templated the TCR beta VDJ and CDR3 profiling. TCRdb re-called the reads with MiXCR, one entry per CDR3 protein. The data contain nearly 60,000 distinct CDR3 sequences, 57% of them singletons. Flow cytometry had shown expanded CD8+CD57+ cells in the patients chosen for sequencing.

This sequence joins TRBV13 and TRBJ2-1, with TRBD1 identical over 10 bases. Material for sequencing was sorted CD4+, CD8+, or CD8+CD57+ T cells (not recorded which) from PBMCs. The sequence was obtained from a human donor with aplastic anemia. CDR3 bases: TGTGCCAGCAGCTCCGACAGGGGGCCGGAGGGGGGCGGAAATGAGCAGTTCTTC. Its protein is CASSSDRGPEGGGNEQFF.